These 9 T cell receptor beta chains share one sample of origin, sequenced in a study of blood T cell repertoires in COVID-19. The table came from immunoSEQ multiplex PCR; TCRdb's copy has only in-frame clones and leaves some out. This sample has approximately 170,000 clones; 70% to 90% occur once, and the top ten carry 4.4%. Sequencing was performed on PBMCs or T cells enriched from blood (not recorded which). The source of these receptors is a woman aged 45-59 years who had recovered from COVID-19.

This chain joins TRBV5-1 and TRBJ2-1, with 7 bases fitting TRBD1. The V and J ends lost 4 bases and 5 bases, in that order; junction bases with no gene match: 9. CDR1 and CDR2 from the germline V gene are SGHRS and YFSETQ. This CDR3 has 15 residues. CDR3 nucleotide sequence: TGCGCCAGCAGCCTCCAGGGGGTTCCCCACAATGAGCAGTTCTTC. This codes for CASSLQGVPHNEQFF.

This clone was detected only once. The CDR3: CASSIRRSTETQYF. CDR3 bases: TGTGCCAGTAGTATACGGCGGTCTACCGAGACCCAGTACTTC. The V gene is TRBV19, the J gene TRBJ2-5; D gene ambiguous. Germline V gives CDR1 LNHDA, CDR2 SQIVND (reference sequence). The CDR3 is made up of 14 amino acids. V lost 2 bases, J lost 5 bases, and 12 bases lay in between.

V usage is TRBV9 and J usage is TRBJ1-4; perhaps TRBD1 as D (6 bases). The CDR3 extends over 15 amino acids. V lost 4 bases to trimming and J lost 1 base, with 11 bases between them. From germline, CDR1 is SGDLS and CDR2 YYNGEE. The chain's CDR3 is CASSSLQGTNEKLFF. CDR3 nucleotide sequence: TGTGCCAGCAGCTCTTTACAGGGAACTAATGAAAAACTGTTTTTT.

As regards this clone: The same CDR3 can be traced to other DNA sequences in this sample. The chain links TRBV30 to TRBJ1-5; 9 bases align to TRBD1. Germline CDR1 GTSNPN, CDR2 SVGIG (reference sequence). The CDR3 extends over 13 amino acids. The V gene end was trimmed by 3 bases and the J gene end by 4 bases; junction bases not matched to a gene: 1. For the CDR3, the DNA is TGTGCCTGGAGCGGACAGGGGAATCAGCCCCAGCATTTT. It codes for CAWSGQGNQPQHF. The full variable domain, in which reference TRBV30 and TRBJ1-5 provide the parts outside the CDR3, is SQTIHQWPATLVQPVGSPLSLECTVEGTSNPNLYWYRQAAGRGLQLLFYSVGIGQISSEVPQNLSASRPQDRQFILSSKKLLLSDSGFYLCAWSGQGNQPQHFGDGTRLSIL.

The chain combines TRBV4-2 with TRBJ1-1; the D is unclear. The CDR3 runs to 14 residues. CDR1 and CDR2 (germline): LGHNA, YNFKEQ. V lost 1 base and J lost 1, with 7 bases in between. The chain's CDR3 is CASSQVPGNTEAFF. The CDR3 region has the DNA TGTGCCAGCAGCCAAGTGCCGGGGAACACTGAAGCTTTCTTT.

The chain recombines TRBV4-1 with TRBJ2-5; 10 bases map to TRBD2. The trim removed 1 base at V and 2 bases at J, leaving 10 bases unmatched. The CDR3 is 18 residues long. Germline lookup yields CDR1 MGHRA and CDR2 YSYEKL. The CDR3 is CASSQVAGGLALQETQYF. Written as DNA, the CDR3 is TGCGCCAGCAGCCAAGTTGCTGGGGGACTAGCGCTGCAAGAGACCCAGTACTTC.

A single count supports this clone. The gene calls are TRBV28 and TRBJ1-5, with a weak D call TRBD1 (5 bases). The V gene lost 6 bases and the J gene lost 5 bases, with 26 bases spanning the gap. The CDR3 runs to 18 residues. Per germline, CDR1 MDHEN and CDR2 SYDVKM. The CDR3 is CASRQGWSILGQDQPQHF. The CDR3 bases are TGTGCCAGCAGACAAGGGTGGAGTATTTTGGGGCAAGATCAGCCCCAGCATTTT.

This rearrangement joins TRBV4-1 to TRBJ1-2; maybe TRBD1 (6 bases). Germline CDR1 MGHRA, CDR2 YSYEKL. V lost 0 bases and J 5 bases, leaving 13 bases between the germline ends. CDR3 length: 15 residues. CDR3 sequence reads: CASSQESTGKYGYTF. The DNA of the CDR3 is TGCGCCAGCAGCCAAGAAAGTACAGGGAAATATGGCTACACCTTC.

This clone was counted only a few times. This chain uses TRBV5-4 with TRBJ1-5, with D unclear. Trimming took 4 bases from V and 5 from J, leaving 10 bases between them. The CDR3 length is 13 residues. Germline CDR1 and CDR2: SGHNT and YYREEE (reference sequence). The DNA for the CDR3 is TGTGCCAGCAGCCCTGCTCCGGATCAGCCCCAGCATTTT. It translates to CASSPAPDQPQHF.